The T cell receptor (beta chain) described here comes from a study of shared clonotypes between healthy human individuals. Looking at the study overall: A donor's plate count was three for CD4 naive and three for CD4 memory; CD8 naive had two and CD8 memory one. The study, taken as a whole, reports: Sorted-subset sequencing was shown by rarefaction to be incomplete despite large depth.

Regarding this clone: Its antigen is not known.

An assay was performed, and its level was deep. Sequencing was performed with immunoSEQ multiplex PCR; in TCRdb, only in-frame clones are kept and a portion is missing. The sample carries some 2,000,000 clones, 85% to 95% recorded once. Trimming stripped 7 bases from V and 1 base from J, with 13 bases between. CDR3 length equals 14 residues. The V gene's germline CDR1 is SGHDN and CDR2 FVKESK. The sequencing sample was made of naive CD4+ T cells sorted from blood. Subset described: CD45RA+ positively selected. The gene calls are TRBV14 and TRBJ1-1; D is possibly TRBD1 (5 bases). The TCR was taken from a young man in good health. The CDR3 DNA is TGTGCCAGCAAACCTCAGGGCCCGAACACTGAAGCTTTCTTT. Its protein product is CASKPQGPNTEAFF.